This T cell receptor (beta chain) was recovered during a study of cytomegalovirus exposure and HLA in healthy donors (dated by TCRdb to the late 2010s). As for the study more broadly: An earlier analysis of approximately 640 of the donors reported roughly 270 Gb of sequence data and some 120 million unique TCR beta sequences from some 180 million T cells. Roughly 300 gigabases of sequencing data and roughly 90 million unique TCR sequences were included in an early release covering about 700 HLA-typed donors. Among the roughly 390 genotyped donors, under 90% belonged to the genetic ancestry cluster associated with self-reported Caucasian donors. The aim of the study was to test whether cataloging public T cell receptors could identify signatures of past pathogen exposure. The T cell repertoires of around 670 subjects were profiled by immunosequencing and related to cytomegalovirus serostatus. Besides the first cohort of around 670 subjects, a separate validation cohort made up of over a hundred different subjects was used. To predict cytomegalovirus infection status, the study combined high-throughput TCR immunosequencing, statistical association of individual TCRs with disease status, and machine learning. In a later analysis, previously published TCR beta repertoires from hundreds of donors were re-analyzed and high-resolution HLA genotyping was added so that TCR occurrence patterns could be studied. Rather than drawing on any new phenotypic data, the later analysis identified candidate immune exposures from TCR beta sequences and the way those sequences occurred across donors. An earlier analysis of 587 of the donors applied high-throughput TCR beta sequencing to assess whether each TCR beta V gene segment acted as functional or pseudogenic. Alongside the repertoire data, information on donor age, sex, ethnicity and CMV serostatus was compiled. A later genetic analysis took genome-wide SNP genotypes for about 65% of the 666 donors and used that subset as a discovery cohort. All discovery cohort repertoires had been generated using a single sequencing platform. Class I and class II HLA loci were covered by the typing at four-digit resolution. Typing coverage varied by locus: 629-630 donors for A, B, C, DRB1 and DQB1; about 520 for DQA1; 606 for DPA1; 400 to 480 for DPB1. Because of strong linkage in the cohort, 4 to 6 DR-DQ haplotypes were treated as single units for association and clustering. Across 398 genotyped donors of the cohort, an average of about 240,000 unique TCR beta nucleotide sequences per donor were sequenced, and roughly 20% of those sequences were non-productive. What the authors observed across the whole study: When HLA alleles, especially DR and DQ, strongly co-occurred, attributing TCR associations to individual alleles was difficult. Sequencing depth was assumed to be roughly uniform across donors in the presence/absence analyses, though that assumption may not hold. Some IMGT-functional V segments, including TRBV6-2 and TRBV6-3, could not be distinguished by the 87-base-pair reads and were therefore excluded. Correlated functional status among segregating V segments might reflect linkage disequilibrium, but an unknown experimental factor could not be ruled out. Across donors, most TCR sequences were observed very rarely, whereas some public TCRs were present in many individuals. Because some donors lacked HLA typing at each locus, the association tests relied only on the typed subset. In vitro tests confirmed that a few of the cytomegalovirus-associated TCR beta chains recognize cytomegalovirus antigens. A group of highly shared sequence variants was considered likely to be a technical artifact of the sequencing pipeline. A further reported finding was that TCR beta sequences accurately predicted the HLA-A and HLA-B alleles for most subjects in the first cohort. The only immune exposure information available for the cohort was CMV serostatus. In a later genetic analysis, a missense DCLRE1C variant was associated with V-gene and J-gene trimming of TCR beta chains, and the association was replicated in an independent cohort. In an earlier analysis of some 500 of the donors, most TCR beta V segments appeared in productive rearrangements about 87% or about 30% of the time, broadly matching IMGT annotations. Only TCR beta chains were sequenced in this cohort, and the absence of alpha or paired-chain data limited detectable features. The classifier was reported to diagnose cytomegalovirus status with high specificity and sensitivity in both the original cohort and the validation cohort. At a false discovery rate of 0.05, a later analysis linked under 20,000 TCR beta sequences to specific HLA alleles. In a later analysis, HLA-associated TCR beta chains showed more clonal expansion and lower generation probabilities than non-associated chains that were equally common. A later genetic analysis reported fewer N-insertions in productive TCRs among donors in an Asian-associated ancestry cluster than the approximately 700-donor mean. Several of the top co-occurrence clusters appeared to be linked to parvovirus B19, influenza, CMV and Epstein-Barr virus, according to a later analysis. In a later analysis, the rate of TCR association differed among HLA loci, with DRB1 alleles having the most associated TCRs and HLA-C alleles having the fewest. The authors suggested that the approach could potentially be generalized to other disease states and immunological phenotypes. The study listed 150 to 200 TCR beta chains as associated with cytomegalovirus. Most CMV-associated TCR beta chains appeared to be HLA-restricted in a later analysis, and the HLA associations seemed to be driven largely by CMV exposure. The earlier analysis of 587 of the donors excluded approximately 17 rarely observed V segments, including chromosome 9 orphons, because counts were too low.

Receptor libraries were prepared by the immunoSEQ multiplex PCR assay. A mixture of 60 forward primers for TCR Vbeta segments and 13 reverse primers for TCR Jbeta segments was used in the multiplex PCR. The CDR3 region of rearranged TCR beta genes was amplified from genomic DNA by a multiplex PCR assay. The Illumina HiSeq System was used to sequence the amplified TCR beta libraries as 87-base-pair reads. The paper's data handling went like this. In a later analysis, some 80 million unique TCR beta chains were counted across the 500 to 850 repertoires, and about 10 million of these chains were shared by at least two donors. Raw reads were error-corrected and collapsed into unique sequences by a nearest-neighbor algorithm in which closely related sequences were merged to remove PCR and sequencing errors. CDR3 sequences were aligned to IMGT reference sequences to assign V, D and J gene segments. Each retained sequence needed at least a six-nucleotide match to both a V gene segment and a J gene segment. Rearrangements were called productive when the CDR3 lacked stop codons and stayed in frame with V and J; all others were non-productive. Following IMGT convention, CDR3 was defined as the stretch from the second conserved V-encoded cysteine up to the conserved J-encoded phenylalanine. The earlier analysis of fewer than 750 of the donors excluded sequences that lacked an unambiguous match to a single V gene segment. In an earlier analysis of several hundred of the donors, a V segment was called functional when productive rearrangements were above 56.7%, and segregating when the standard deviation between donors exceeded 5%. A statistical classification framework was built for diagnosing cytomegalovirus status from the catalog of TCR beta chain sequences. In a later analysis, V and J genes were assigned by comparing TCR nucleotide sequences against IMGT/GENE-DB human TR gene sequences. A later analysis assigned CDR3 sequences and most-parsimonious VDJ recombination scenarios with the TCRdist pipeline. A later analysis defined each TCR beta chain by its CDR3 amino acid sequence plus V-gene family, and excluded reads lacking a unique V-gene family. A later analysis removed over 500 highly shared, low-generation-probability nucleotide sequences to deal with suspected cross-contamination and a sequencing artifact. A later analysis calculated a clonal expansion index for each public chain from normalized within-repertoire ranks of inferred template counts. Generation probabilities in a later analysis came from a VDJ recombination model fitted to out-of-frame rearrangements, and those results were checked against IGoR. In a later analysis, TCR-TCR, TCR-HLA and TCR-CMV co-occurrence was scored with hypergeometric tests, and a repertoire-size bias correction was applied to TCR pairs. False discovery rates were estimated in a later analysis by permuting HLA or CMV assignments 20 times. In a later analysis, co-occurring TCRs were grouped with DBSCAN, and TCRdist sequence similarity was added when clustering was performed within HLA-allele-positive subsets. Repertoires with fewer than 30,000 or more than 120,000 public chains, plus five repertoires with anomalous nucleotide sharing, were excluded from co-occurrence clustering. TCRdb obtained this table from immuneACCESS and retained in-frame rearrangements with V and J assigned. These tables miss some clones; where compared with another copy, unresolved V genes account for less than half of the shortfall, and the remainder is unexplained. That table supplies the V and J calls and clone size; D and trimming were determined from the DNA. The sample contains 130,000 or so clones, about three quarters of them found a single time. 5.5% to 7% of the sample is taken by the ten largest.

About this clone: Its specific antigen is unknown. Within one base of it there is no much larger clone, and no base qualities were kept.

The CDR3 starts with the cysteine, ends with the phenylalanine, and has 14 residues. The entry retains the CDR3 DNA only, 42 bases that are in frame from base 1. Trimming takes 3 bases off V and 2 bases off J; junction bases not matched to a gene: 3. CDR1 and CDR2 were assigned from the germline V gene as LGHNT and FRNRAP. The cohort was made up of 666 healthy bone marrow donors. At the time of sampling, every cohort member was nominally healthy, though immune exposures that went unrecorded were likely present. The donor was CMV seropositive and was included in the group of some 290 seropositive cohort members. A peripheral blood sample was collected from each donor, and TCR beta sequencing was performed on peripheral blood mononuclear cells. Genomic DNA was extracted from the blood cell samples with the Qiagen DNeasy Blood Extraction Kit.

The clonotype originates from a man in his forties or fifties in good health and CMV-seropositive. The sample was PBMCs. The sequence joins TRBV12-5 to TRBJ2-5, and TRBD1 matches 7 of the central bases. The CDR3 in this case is CASGFGTEQETQYF. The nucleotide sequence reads TGTGCTAGTGGTTTCGGGACAGAACAAGAGACCCAGTACTTC.